Sequencing of this T cell receptor beta chain was carried out in a study of blood T cell repertoires in COVID-19. Background on the study: Material from acute and convalescent COVID-19 was sourced from the United States, Italy and Spain. From T cells, B-cell-depleted T cells, or PBMCs came the material, which was cDNA or gDNA.

This clone was seen only once. Original analysis: Counts of nucleated cells, estimated from reference gene primer amplification, were obtained. Libraries were prepared by immunoSEQ multiplex PCR; TCRdb keeps only in-frame clonotypes and omits some of them. The DNA gave D and trimming, while V, J and clone size come from that table. Here the sample spans around 70,000 clones, approximately 90% being singletons. V shed 3 bases, J shed 0 bases, and the junction held 5 bases outside the gene matches. The CDR3 totals 17 residues. Germline V gene sequence: CDR1 SNHLY, CDR2 FYNNEI. The chain links TRBV2 to TRBJ1-4; 9 positions match TRBD1. The clonotype originates from a woman aged 55-69 years with active COVID-19. Source material: peripheral blood. In DNA, the CDR3 is TGTGCCAGCAGTGATCGAGACAGGGGGGCAACTAATGAAAAACTGTTTTTT. Protein sequence: CASSDRDRGATNEKLFF.